Listed here are 24 T cell receptor beta chains from one sample, sequenced in a study of blood T cell repertoires in COVID-19. Measured with immunoSEQ multiplex PCR; TCRdb has only the in-frame clones, and not every one. The table includes some 280,000 clones, 70% to 90% detected once. Sequencing was performed on peripheral blood. These TCRs come from a woman aged 50 to 60 with active or convalescent COVID-19.

The chain carries TRBV9 and TRBJ2-3; D ambiguous. This CDR3 is built from 14 residues. With 0 bases removed from V and 2 bases from J, the gap between germline ends came to 7 bases. Germline V CDR1 and CDR2: SGDLS, YYNGEE. CDR3 region: CASSVDYPTDTQYF. The DNA of the CDR3 is TGTGCCAGCAGCGTAGACTACCCCACAGATACGCAGTATTTT. Together with reference TRBV9 and TRBJ2-3, the CDR3 gives the full variable domain: DSGVTQTPKHLITATGQRVTLRCSPRSGDLSVYWYQQSLDQGLQFLIQYYNGEERAKGNILERFSAQQFPDLHSELNLSSLELGDSALYFCASSVDYPTDTQYFGPGTRLTVL.

The V and J genes are TRBV15 and TRBJ1-3; D gene ambiguous. The germline gives CDR1 LNHNV, CDR2 YYDKDF (reference sequence). Trimming left V 5 bases short and J 0 bases short, with 14 bases between. The CDR3 extends over 16 amino acids. CDR3 region: CATSGRRISSGNTIYF. CDR3 in DNA: TGTGCCACCAGCGGGAGGAGGATTTCCTCTGGAAACACCATATATTTT.

This clone has a single count. The genes are TRBV25-1 and TRBJ2-3; 8 bases map to TRBD2. Germline V lookup: CDR1 MGHDK, CDR2 SYGVNS. This CDR3 spans 14 amino acids. V lost 3 bases and J lost 5; bases outside the gene matches: 4. The CDR3 region has the DNA TGTGCCAGCAGTGACCTCCTAGCGGGAGATACGCAGTATTTT. Encoded protein: CASSDLLAGDTQYF.

In its sample, this clone was seen a few times. The rearrangement uses TRBV28 and TRBJ1-2; 7 bases are shared with TRBD1. CDR3 size: 17 residues. Germline V CDR1 and CDR2: MDHEN, SYDVKM. V lost 2 bases, J lost 2 bases, and 11 bases stayed unmatched. In DNA, the CDR3 is TGTGCCAGCAGTTTAGTTGGCCCTCTGGGACAGAACTATGGCTACACCTTC. Translating gives CASSLVGPLGQNYGYTF.

This rearrangement joins TRBV5-1 to TRBJ2-7; 9 positions agree with TRBD2. Germline lookup yields CDR1 SGHRS and CDR2 YFSETQ. The CDR3 sequence is 14 residues long. V dropped 4 bases and J dropped 3; count of bases not matched to a gene: 5. The chain's CDR3 is CASSLTLAGYEQYF. In nucleotides, the CDR3 is TGCGCCAGCAGCCTCACACTAGCGGGCTACGAGCAGTACTTC. Looking up the rest from reference TRBV5-1 and TRBJ2-7 gives the full variable domain: KAGVTQTPRYLIKTRGQQVTLSCSPISGHRSVSWYQQTPGQGLQFLFEYFSETQRNKGNFPGRFSGRQFSNSRSEMNVSTLELGDSALYLCASSLTLAGYEQYFGPGTRLTVT.

The V gene is TRBV5-1, the J gene TRBJ1-1; D remains ambiguous. Looked up from germline, CDR1 is SGHRS and CDR2 is YFSETQ. V lost 3 bases, J lost 10 bases, and 19 bases lay in between. The CDR3 runs 14 residues. Here the CDR3 reads CASSSTSKSLLAFF. The CDR3 DNA sequence: TGCGCCAGCAGCTCAACTTCGAAAAGCCTCTTAGCTTTCTTT.

The chain joins TRBV6-1 to TRBJ2-1; 14 bases fit TRBD2. V lost 4 bases, J lost 0 bases, and 8 bases stayed unmatched. The germline CDR1 and CDR2 sequences are MNHNS and SASEGT. The CDR3 runs to 19 residues. CDR3 nucleotide sequence: TGTGCCAGCAGTGGGACTAGCGGGAGGAGTTTTGGCTCCTACAATGAGCAGTTCTTC. Translated, it gives CASSGTSGRSFGSYNEQFF.

CDR3 in amino acids: CASSLLDRLNTEAFF. Written as DNA, the CDR3 is TGTGCCAGCAGCTTACTGGACAGGCTGAACACTGAAGCTTTCTTT. V gene TRBV13 combines with J gene TRBJ1-1; 7 bases line up with TRBD1. J gave up 0 bases and V 2 bases, and 3 bases lay outside the gene matches. Germline lookup yields CDR1 PRHDT and CDR2 FYEKMQ (reference sequence). The CDR3 sequence is 15 residues long. Supplemented by reference TRBV13 and TRBJ1-1, the full variable domain reads AAGVIQSPRHLIKEKRETATLKCYPIPRHDTVYWYQQGPGQDPQFLISFYEKMQSDKGSIPDRFSAQQFSDYHSELNMSSLELGDSALYFCASSLLDRLNTEAFFGQGTRLTVV.

The V call is TRBV3-1 (or the pseudogene TRBV3-2), the J call TRBJ2-7; 8 bases match TRBD1. Germline CDR1 LGHDT, CDR2 YNNKEL (reference sequence). With V trimmed by 0 bases and J by 3 bases, 4 bases remained unmatched. CDR3 length equals 15 residues. The CDR3 here is CASSQDGDRYYEQYF. The CDR3 DNA reads as TGTGCCAGCAGCCAAGATGGGGACAGGTACTACGAGCAGTACTTC.

The chain has TRBV2 and TRBJ2-7, with TRBD1 matching over 8 bases. The germline V gene has CDR1 SNHLY and CDR2 FYNNEI. The V gene end was trimmed by 3 bases and the J gene end by 3 bases; junction bases not matched to a gene: 4. This CDR3 contains 14 residues. DNA for the CDR3: TGTGCCAGCAGTGATCAGGGGGCGGGCTACGAGCAGTACTTC. Residues: CASSDQGAGYEQYF.

The chain has TRBV29-1 and TRBJ2-3; TRBD2 agrees at 12 bases. The ends lost 7 bases at V and 4 bases at J; junction bases unmatched: 18. Germline values: CDR1 SQVTM, CDR2 ANQGSEA. The CDR3 runs 18 residues. The CDR3 here is CSASSWGGLAGSADTQYF. CDR3 bases: TGCAGCGCTTCCTCCTGGGGAGGACTAGCGGGAAGCGCAGATACGCAGTATTTT.

The chain couples TRBV7-6 to TRBJ1-1, with 7 bases fitting TRBD1. With V trimmed by 4 bases and J by 3 bases, 23 bases remained unmatched. The CDR3 loop spans 20 amino acids. Per germline, CDR1 SGHVS and CDR2 FNYEAQ. CDR3 loop: CASSSGNNRATGEEDTEAFF. CDR3 nucleotide sequence: TGTGCCAGCAGCTCCGGCAATAACCGGGCCACAGGGGAGGAGGACACTGAAGCTTTCTTT.

The chain links TRBV5-1 to TRBJ2-5; 10 positions match TRBD2. CDR3 length equals 16 residues. J was trimmed by 5 bases and V by 1 base; bases with no gene match: 8. Looked up from germline, CDR1 is SGHRS and CDR2 is YFSETQ. CDR3 sequence: CASSLLPAGGSETQYF. The CDR3, as DNA: TGCGCCAGCAGCTTGTTGCCAGCGGGAGGGTCGGAGACCCAGTACTTC. The whole variable domain, remainder taken from reference TRBV5-1 and TRBJ2-5, is KAGVTQTPRYLIKTRGQQVTLSCSPISGHRSVSWYQQTPGQGLQFLFEYFSETQRNKGNFPGRFSGRQFSNSRSEMNVSTLELGDSALYLCASSLLPAGGSETQYFGPGTRLLVL.

J is TRBJ1-2 and V is TRBV28, with D uncertain. The V end lost 2 bases, the J end lost 2 bases, and 12 bases lay between the germline ends. Looked up from germline, CDR1 is MDHEN and CDR2 is SYDVKM. There are 15 residues in the CDR3. The CDR3 is CASSLGSGLNYGYTF. Written as DNA, the CDR3 is TGTGCCAGCAGTTTAGGGTCAGGACTAAACTATGGCTACACCTTC.

The CDR3 DNA is TGTGCCAGCTGCAGGGAAAGCTCCTACAATGAGCAGTTCTTC. Translating it yields CASCRESSYNEQFF. The V and J genes are TRBV2 and TRBJ2-1; TRBD1 might be the D (5 bases). The CDR3 is made up of 14 amino acids. Between the trimmed V and J ends, which lost 8 bases and 0 bases, there was a span of 11 bases. The germline gives CDR1 SNHLY, CDR2 FYNNEI.

V is TRBV12-3 or TRBV12-4 and J is TRBJ1-2; D remains ambiguous. Trimming shortened V by 3 bases and J by 3 bases, and 2 bases separated the two germline ends. The CDR3 has 11 amino acids. Here the CDR3 DNA reads TGTGCCAGCAGTTTCTACTATGGCTACACCTTC. As protein: CASSFYYGYTF.

V usage is TRBV21-1 and J usage is TRBJ2-1; TRBD1 is the table's D call, not checked against the DNA. TRBV21-1 is a listed pseudogene. This CDR3 is built from 12 residues. CDR3 protein: CASNVSGRGKFF. CDR3 nucleotide sequence: TGTGCCAGCAATGTTTCTGGCAGGGGTAAGTTCTTC.

CDR3 residues: CASSLLGTSGLYQETQYF. As DNA, the CDR3 is TGCGCCAGCAGCTTGTTAGGGACTAGCGGACTGTACCAAGAGACCCAGTACTTC. This chain connects TRBV5-1 to TRBJ2-5; 11 bases line up with TRBD2. The V gene end was trimmed by 1 base and the J gene end by 0 bases; junction bases not matched to a gene: 8. The CDR3 covers 18 residues. Looked up from germline, CDR1 is SGHRS and CDR2 is YFSETQ.

CDR3 in amino acids: CASSKRGGRGQPQHF. In DNA, the CDR3 is TGTGCCAGCAGCAAACGAGGGGGGAGGGGCCAGCCCCAGCATTTT. The genes are TRBV3-1 (or the pseudogene TRBV3-2) and TRBJ1-5; weak D call: TRBD1 (6 bases). The CDR3 runs 15 residues. The V end was cut by 5 bases, the J end by 7 bases, with 18 bases between. Germline V gene lookup returns CDR1 LGHDT and CDR2 YNNKEL (reference sequence).

This clone has only one observation. The chain uses TRBV30 and TRBJ2-1; 12 nucleotides line up with TRBD2. Trimming cost V 3 bases and J 2 bases; bases outside gene matches: 5. Germline CDR1 GTSNPN, CDR2 SVGIG (reference sequence). This CDR3 has 16 residues. The CDR3 loop is CAWRRLAGAAYNEQFF. The CDR3 DNA sequence: TGTGCCTGGAGGCGACTAGCGGGAGCGGCCTACAATGAGCAGTTCTTC.

The rearrangement links TRBV6-5 to TRBJ2-1; 11 bases match TRBD2. With V trimmed by 10 bases and J by 4 bases, 9 bases remained unmatched. Looked up from germline, CDR1 is MNHEY and CDR2 is SVGAGI. The CDR3 has 15 residues. The CDR3 loop reads CATRGGTSGYNEQFF. For the CDR3, the DNA is TGTGCCACGCGGGGCGGGACTAGCGGTTACAATGAGCAGTTCTTC.

This clone was counted ten times or more. The chain carries TRBV5-8 and TRBJ2-7, with TRBD1 matching 7 bases. Trimming cost V 0 bases and J 0 bases; bases outside gene matches: 3. The CDR3 covers 15 residues. Looked up from germline, CDR1 is SGHTS and CDR2 is YDEGEE. In DNA, the CDR3 is TGTGCCAGCAGCTTGGGTCGGGACAGCTCCTACGAGCAGTACTTC. Amino acids: CASSLGRDSSYEQYF.

CDR3 residues: CASSIRGSNNYGYTF. CDR3 nucleotide sequence: TGTGCCAGTAGTATACGCGGCAGTAATAACTATGGCTACACCTTC. V gene TRBV19 combines with J gene TRBJ1-2, with unresolved D. The V gene's germline CDR1 is LNHDA and CDR2 SQIVND (reference sequence). The CDR3 consists of 15 residues. V lost 2 bases and J lost 1, with 11 bases in between.

As for this clone: The same CDR3 arises from other DNA sequences in this sample as well. The J gene is TRBJ1-5, the V gene TRBV5-6; perhaps TRBD1 as D (6 bases). V dropped 0 bases and J dropped 3 bases, with 7 bases sitting between them. Germline V gene sequence: CDR1 SGHDT, CDR2 YYEEEE. This CDR3 contains 14 residues. CDR3 protein: CASSLGQVNQPQHF. In DNA form, the CDR3 reads TGTGCCAGCAGCTTGGGACAGGTCAATCAGCCCCAGCATTTT.